A single sample gave rise to the 10 T cell receptor beta chains below, sequenced in a study of T cell repertoires in cytomegalovirus infection. No antigen is known for these receptors. TCRdb reprocessed the reads with MiXCR, giving one entry per CDR3 protein. In the table there are approximately 730,000 distinct CDR3 sequences, about 30% of which are singletons. Source: cultured PBMCs, taken from culture after CMV antigen stimulation. The receptors originated from a human donor in good health (CMV status not recorded). Some clones in this sample may be carry-over from other donors' samples.

This chain joins TRBV4-2 and TRBJ1-1; D may be TRBD1 (6 bases). The CDR3 is made up of 16 amino acids. V lost 2 bases and J 0 bases, leaving 13 bases between the germline ends. CDR1 and CDR2 from the germline V gene are LGHNA and YNFKEQ. CDR3 coding DNA: TGTGCCAGCAGCCAAAGGCGGGGGGCCATGAACACTGAAGCTTTCTTT. Residues: CASSQRRGAMNTEAFF.

The chain combines TRBV6-1 with TRBJ1-5, with D uncertain. V lost 2 bases and J lost 1, with 12 bases in between. Germline V gives CDR1 MNHNS, CDR2 SASEGT. The CDR3 sequence is 16 residues long. Here the CDR3 DNA reads TGTGCCAGCAGTGAACAGGCACCCGGAAGCAATCAGCCCCAGCATTTT. Translated, it gives CASSEQAPGSNQPQHF.

The chain recombines TRBV29-1 with TRBJ2-7; TRBD1 matches at 12 bases. The CDR3 runs to 14 residues. V was clipped by 7 bases and J by 3 bases; unmatched bases: 7. Per germline, CDR1 SQVTM and CDR2 ANQGSEA. CDR3 DNA sequence: TGCAGCGCCGCAGGGACAGGGGGCCTCTACGAGCAGTACTTC. This codes for CSAAGTGGLYEQYF.

The sample holds a few counts of this clonotype. The chain joins TRBV12-3 or TRBV12-4 to TRBJ2-3; 9 nucleotides line up with TRBD1. The CDR3 totals 17 residues. J lost 6 bases, V lost 0 bases, and 10 bases had no gene match. In DNA, the CDR3 is TGTGCCAGCAGTTTAGCGGTGACAGGGGGGAAGATTGATACGCAGTATTTT. Encoded protein: CASSLAVTGGKIDTQYF.

The chain couples TRBV3-1 to TRBJ1-1; maybe TRBD1 (5 bases). Germline-derived CDR1 and CDR2 are LGHDT and YNNKEL (reference sequence). V shed 1 base and J shed 6 bases, with 12 bases lying between them. The CDR3 covers 14 residues. The CDR3, as DNA: TGTGCCAGCAGCCAAGCGGCCGGGGGGGCTGAAGCTTTCTTT. Translated: CASSQAAGGAEAFF. The full variable domain, with the rest looked up from reference TRBV3-1 and TRBJ1-1, is DTAVSQTPKYLVTQMGNDKSIKCEQNLGHDTMYWYKQDSKKFLKIMFSYNNKELIINETVPNRFSPKSPDKAHLNLHINSLELGDSAVYFCASSQAAGGAEAFFGQGTRLTVV.

The table lists this clonotype with many counts. The chain combines TRBV6-6 with TRBJ2-5; no clear D. This CDR3 has 14 residues. Germline loops: CDR1 MNHNY, CDR2 SVGAGI (reference sequence). Trimming cost V 6 bases and J 1 base, with 12 bases left between them. CDR3: CASRLLTPQETQYF. The CDR3 DNA reads TGTGCCAGCAGATTACTAACACCCCAAGAGACCCAGTACTTC.

DNA of the CDR3: TGTGCCAGCAGCTATTCAACAGGGGGCACACCCTCTGGAAACACCATATATTTT. It translates to CASSYSTGGTPSGNTIYF. The V gene is TRBV7-2, the J gene TRBJ1-3; 9 bases agree with TRBD1. Germline CDR1 reads SGHTA; CDR2 reads FQGNSA. The V gene end was trimmed by 4 bases and the J gene end by 0 bases; junction bases not matched to a gene: 10. The length of the CDR3 is 18 residues. The full variable domain, completed using reference TRBV7-2 and TRBJ1-3, is GAGVSQSPSNKVTEKGKDVELRCDPISGHTALYWYRQSLGQGLEFLIYFQGNSAPDKSGLPSDRFSAERTGGSVSTLTIQRTQQEDSAVYLCASSYSTGGTPSGNTIYFGEGSWLTVV.

The chain links TRBV2 to TRBJ1-1; the D is unclear. CDR1 is SNHLY and CDR2 is FYNNEI in the germline V gene. The V gene lost 2 bases and the J gene lost 6 bases, with 4 bases spanning the gap. This CDR3 region has 11 residues. CDR3: CASSEWSEAFF. The DNA for the CDR3 is TGTGCCAGCAGTGAATGGTCTGAAGCTTTCTTT.

This clonotype occurred a few times. This chain joins TRBV12-3 or TRBV12-4 and TRBJ1-2; D possibly corresponds to TRBD1 (6 bases). The CDR3 is made up of 14 amino acids. V shed 3 bases and J shed 4 bases, with 12 bases lying between them. This CDR3 reads CASSFQGWAYGYTF. DNA for the CDR3: TGTGCCAGCAGTTTTCAGGGGTGGGCCTATGGCTACACCTTC.

The rearrangement joins TRBV6-5 to TRBJ2-2, with 11 bases fitting TRBD2. The germline CDR1 and CDR2 sequences are MNHEY and SVGAGI. V lost 6 bases, J lost 4 bases, and 4 bases stayed unmatched. The CDR3 has 15 residues. The CDR3 DNA is TGTGCCAGCAGATACCTAGCGGGAGGCACCGGGGAGCTGTTTTTT. Amino acids: CASRYLAGGTGELFF.